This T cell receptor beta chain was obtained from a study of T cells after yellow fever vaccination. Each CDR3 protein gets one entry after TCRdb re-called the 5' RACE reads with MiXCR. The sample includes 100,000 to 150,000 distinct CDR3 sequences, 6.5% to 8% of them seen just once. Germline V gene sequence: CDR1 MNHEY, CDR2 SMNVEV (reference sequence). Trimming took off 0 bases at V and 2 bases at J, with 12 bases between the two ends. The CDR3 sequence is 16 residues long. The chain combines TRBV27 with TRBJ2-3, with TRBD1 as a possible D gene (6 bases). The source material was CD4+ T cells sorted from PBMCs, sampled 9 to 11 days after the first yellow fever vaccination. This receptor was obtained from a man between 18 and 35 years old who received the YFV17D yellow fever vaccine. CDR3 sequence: CASSLSGAIPTDTQYF. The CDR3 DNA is TGTGCCAGCAGTTTATCGGGGGCCATACCCACAGATACGCAGTATTTT.